This T cell receptor beta chain appears in the sequencing data of a study of blood T cell repertoires in COVID-19. Cohort assignment relied on participant-reported clinical history. Trimming took off 6 bases at V and 11 bases at J, with 10 bases between the two ends. From germline, CDR1 is LGHNT and CDR2 FRNRAP. The CDR3 contains 11 residues. Per the original data handling: Nucleated cell counts were estimated from reference gene primer amplification. Profiled with immunoSEQ multiplex PCR; TCRdb holds only in-frame clones, not every one. For V, J and clone size, that table is used; D and trimming come from the DNA. The sample lists a few hundred thousand clones; 91% were seen once.

This rearrangement joins TRBV12-5 to TRBJ1-4; no reliable D call. The material sequenced was PBMCs or T cells enriched from blood (not recorded which). This receptor was identified in a human donor in a cohort exposed to, infected with or recovered from COVID-19 (not recorded which). The donor label of this sample is uncertain. In DNA, the CDR3 is TGTGCTAGTGGGTTGTTTGAGAAACTGTTTTTT. It is translated as CASGLFEKLFF.